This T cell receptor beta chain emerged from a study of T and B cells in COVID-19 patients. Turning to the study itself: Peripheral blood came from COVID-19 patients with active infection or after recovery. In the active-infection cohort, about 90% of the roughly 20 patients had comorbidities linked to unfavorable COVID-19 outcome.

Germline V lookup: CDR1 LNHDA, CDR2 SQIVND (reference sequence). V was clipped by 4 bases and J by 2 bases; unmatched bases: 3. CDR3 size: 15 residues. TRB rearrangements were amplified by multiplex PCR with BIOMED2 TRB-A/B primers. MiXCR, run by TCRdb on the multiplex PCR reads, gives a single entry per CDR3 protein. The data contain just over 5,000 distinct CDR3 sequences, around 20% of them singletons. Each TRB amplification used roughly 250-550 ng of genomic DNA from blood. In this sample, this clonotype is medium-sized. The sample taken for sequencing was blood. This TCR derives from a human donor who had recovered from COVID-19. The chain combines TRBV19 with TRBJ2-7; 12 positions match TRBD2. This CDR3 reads CASSNLAGGPYEQYF. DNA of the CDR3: TGTGCCAGTAGTAATCTAGCGGGAGGGCCCTACGAGCAGTACTTC.